This T cell receptor beta chain was profiled in a study of blood T cell repertoires in COVID-19. Study details: COVID-19 samples from acute and convalescent phases originated in the United States, Italy and Spain. Sample material is recorded as cDNA or gDNA derived from T cells, B-cell-depleted T cells, or PBMCs.

In the source study's methods: For nucleated cells, counts were estimated from reference gene primer amplification. Profiling relied on immunoSEQ multiplex PCR, and the TCRdb table lists in-frame clones only, not all of them. V, J and clone size were drawn from that table, and D and trimming were deduced from the DNA. The table shows more than 200,000 clones, with roughly 80% occurring only once. Germline values: CDR1 LGHDT, CDR2 YNNKEL (reference sequence). V gave up 3 bases and J gave up 5 bases; unmatched junction bases: 5. The CDR3 contains 14 residues. V gene TRBV3-1 (or the pseudogene TRBV3-2) combines with J gene TRBJ1-1, with 8 bases lining up with TRBD1. Sample: peripheral blood. The sequence derives from a woman of 80 years or more with acute or convalescent COVID-19. CDR3 sequence (DNA): TGTGCCAGCAGCCAGCACAGGGGGGGGACTGAAGCTTTCTTT. Its translation: CASSQHRGGTEAFF.